The clone carrying this T cell receptor (beta chain) was observed a single time. No antigen is known for it. Profiled with immunoSEQ multiplex PCR; TCRdb holds only in-frame clones, not every one. The sample shows over 2 million clones, roughly 94% of them seen only once. These data are taken from a study of shared clonotypes between healthy human individuals. Germline trimming cut 4 bases from V and 6 bases from J; bases unmatched to any gene: 7. Germline values: CDR1 SQVTM, CDR2 ANQGSEA. The CDR3 has 13 amino acids. Study observations and caveats: Shared clonotypes across all four donors exceeded non-shared ones in generation probability. The sharing of 4.5% to 5% of naive CD4 clonotypes was seen across several donors.

The chain joins TRBV29-1 to TRBJ2-7, with TRBD1 matching 9 bases. The TCR sequence derives from a man younger than 30 in good health. Sequencing was performed on naive CD4+ T cells sorted from blood. Described subset: CD45RA+ positively selected. CDR3 loop: CSVGGTGRSEQYF. CDR3 sequence (DNA): TGCAGCGTTGGAGGGACAGGGAGAAGCGAGCAGTACTTC.